The T cell receptor (beta chain) under discussion was sequenced for a study of cytomegalovirus exposure and HLA in healthy donors. Across the study: It was reported in a later analysis that the same platform had been used for the approximately 110 validation repertoires as for the 550 to 700 first-cohort repertoires. General study results and limits: The authors listed over 150 TCR beta chains as cytomegalovirus-associated. Rarity marked most TCR sequences, yet some public TCRs occurred in many donors. CMV antigen specificity was confirmed in vitro for a few CMV-associated chains.

Comment on this clone: What it recognizes is unknown. Mismatch with germline at one junction end may stem from a read error.

Germline V lookup: CDR1 SGDLS, CDR2 YYNGEE. CDR3 length equals 13 residues. Data came from immunoSEQ multiplex PCR; TCRdb stores just in-frame clones and leaves some out. The sample consists of fewer than 200,000 clones, about 89% of them appearing once. The rearrangement joins TRBV9 to TRBJ2-1; 13 nucleotides match TRBD2. This TCR was recovered from a man aged 18 to 29 in good health and CMV-seropositive. What was sequenced was PBMCs. CDR3 coding DNA: TGTGCCAGCAGTCGGACTAGCGGGAGTGAGGAGTTCTTC. This translates into CASSRTSGSEEFF.